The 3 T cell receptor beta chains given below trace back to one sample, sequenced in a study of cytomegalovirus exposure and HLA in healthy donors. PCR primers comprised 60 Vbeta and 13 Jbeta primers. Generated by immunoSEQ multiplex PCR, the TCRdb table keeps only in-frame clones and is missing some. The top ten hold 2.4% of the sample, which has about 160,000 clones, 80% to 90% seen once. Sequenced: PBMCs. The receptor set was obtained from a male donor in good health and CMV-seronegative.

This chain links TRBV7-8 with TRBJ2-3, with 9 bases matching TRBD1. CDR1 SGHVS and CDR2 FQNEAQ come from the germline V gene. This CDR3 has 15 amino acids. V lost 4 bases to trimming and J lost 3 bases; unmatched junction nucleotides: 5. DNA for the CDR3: TGTGCCAGCAGCTCCTTGGACAGGGGAACAGATACGCAGTATTTT. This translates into CASSSLDRGTDTQYF.

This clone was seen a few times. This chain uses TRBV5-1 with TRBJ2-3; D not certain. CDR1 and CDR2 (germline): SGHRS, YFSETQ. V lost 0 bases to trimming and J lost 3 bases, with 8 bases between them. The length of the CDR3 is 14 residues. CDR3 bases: TGCGCCAGCAGCTTGGTCGGAGTGACAGATACGCAGTATTTT. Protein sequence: CASSLVGVTDTQYF.

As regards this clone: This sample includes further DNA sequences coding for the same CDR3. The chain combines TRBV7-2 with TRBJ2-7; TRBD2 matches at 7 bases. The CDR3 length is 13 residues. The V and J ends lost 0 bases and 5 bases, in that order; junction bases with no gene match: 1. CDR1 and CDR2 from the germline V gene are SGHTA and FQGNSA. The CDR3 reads CASSLARENEQYF. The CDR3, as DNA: TGTGCCAGCAGCTTAGCGCGGGAGAACGAGCAGTACTTC.